The source of this TCR beta chain is a study of cytomegalovirus exposure and HLA in healthy donors. Study-wide points: Most observed TCR sequences were rare, whereas some public TCRs were detected in many donors. Among TCR beta chains, those listed as cytomegalovirus-associated numbered roughly 150.

Note on this clone: Its antigen is undetermined.

The repertoire was sequenced with immunoSEQ multiplex PCR; TCRdb's copy has only in-frame clones and lacks some. Counted here are 150,000 to 200,000 clones, 86% occurring once; the ten biggest clones make up over 1.1%. Germline CDR1 and CDR2: GTSNPN and SVGIG (reference sequence). Trimming cost V 5 bases and J 7 bases; bases outside gene matches: 12. The CDR3 extends over 15 amino acids. The rearrangement uses TRBV30 and TRBJ2-1; TRBD2 aligns across 9 bases. This clonotype originated in a woman aged 18-30 years in good health and CMV-seronegative. The material sequenced was PBMCs. Here the CDR3 DNA reads TGTGCCTGGCTTTTTGCGGGGGGGCCGGGGAATGAGCAGTTCTTC. Protein sequence: CAWLFAGGPGNEQFF.